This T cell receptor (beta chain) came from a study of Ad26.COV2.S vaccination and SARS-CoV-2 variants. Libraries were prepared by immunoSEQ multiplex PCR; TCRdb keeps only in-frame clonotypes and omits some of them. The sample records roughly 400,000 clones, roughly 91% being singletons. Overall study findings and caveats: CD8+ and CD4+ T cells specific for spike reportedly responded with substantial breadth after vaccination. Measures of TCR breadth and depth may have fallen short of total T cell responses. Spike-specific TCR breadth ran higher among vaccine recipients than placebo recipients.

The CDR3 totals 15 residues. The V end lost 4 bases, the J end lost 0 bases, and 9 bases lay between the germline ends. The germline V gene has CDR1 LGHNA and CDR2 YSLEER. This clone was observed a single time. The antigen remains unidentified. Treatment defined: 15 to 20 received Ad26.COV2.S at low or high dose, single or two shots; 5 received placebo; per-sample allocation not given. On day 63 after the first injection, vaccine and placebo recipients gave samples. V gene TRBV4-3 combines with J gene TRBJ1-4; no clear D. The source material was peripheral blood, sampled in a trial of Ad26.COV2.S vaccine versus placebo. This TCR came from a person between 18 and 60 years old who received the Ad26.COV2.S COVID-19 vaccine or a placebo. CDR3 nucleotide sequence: TGCGCCAGCAGCCCGCACGGTACAACTAATGAAAAACTGTTTTTT. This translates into CASSPHGTTNEKLFF.